This TCR beta chain was captured by sequencing in a study of CD8 T cells in ankylosing spondylitis. The study's findings and limits: Peripheral blood held disease-linked clones only at relatively low frequency, and these were CD8+.

The table lists this clonotype with a few counts. Its antigen remains unknown. CDR3 length: 14 amino acids. Trimming removed 1 base from V and 6 bases from J, with 9 bases in between. Germline V gene sequence: CDR1 SGHAT, CDR2 FQNNGV. Each CDR3 protein gets one entry after TCRdb re-called the 5' RACE reads with MiXCR. The sample lists around 300,000 distinct CDR3 sequences, 11% seen once, with roughly a tenth in the top ten. The chain recombines TRBV11-2 with TRBJ2-2; D may be TRBD1 (5 bases). The clonotype was recovered from a female donor with ankylosing spondylitis or in good health (not recorded which). Material for sequencing was blood, either unsorted or a sorted T cell fraction (not recorded which). The CDR3 DNA reads TGTGCCAGCAGCTTAGTCAGGGTTGCCGGGGAGCTGTTTTTT. This gives the protein CASSLVRVAGELFF. Filled out from reference TRBV11-2 and TRBJ2-2, the complete variable domain reads EAGVAQSPRYKIIEKRQSVAFWCNPISGHATLYWYQQILGQGPKLLIQFQNNGVVDDSQLPKDRFSAERLKGVDSTLKIQPAKLEDSAVYLCASSLVRVAGELFFGEGSRLTVL.